The 28 T cell receptor beta chains below were found in one sample sequenced in a study of blood T cell repertoires in COVID-19. The data were produced by immunoSEQ multiplex PCR, yet TCRdb's version contains in-frame clones alone and is incomplete. The sample yields about 220,000 clones, 75% to 85% seen once. The sequenced sample was peripheral blood. These receptors were collected from a woman in her 70s with COVID-19, enrolled during active disease.

The chain combines TRBV14 with TRBJ2-1; D remains ambiguous. Germline V lookup: CDR1 SGHDN, CDR2 FVKESK. Trimming pared 0 bases from V and 4 bases from J, leaving 4 bases between. The CDR3 contains 13 residues. CDR3 residues: CASSQDAYNEQFF. CDR3 nucleotides: TGTGCCAGCAGCCAAGACGCGTACAATGAGCAGTTCTTC.

The CDR3: CSASILAGDEQYF. CDR3 DNA: TGCAGTGCTAGTATACTAGCGGGCGACGAGCAGTACTTC. V is TRBV20-1 and J is TRBJ2-7, with 9 nucleotides matching TRBD2. This CDR3 has 13 amino acids. Trimming removed 3 bases from V and 5 bases from J; junction bases left unmatched: 5. Germline V gives CDR1 DFQATT, CDR2 SNEGSKA (reference sequence).

This clone was recorded a few times. The chain has TRBV19 and TRBJ2-5; D not certain. The CDR3 is made up of 13 amino acids. Germline loops: CDR1 LNHDA, CDR2 SQIVND (reference sequence). Trimming removed 5 bases from V and 0 bases from J, with 7 bases in between. DNA of the CDR3: TGTGCCAGTAGTTCCGGGTACCAAGAGACCCAGTACTTC. Translation: CASSSGYQETQYF.

This clone was detected only a few times. V usage is TRBV23-1 and J usage is TRBJ1-2, with 9 nucleotides matching TRBD1. TRBV23-1 is identified as an open reading frame with a role that is uncertain. The length of the CDR3 is 16 residues. The junction had 11 bases not matched to a gene; V was cut back by 4 bases and J by 5 bases. The CDR3 is CASSPKDDRGKYGYTF. Here the CDR3 DNA reads TGCGCCAGCAGTCCGAAGGACGACAGGGGGAAGTATGGCTACACCTTC.

This clone showed up just once. This chain connects TRBV12-3 or TRBV12-4 to TRBJ2-3, with D unclear. Trimming shortened V by 7 bases and J by 5 bases, and 10 bases separated the two germline ends. The CDR3 contains 12 residues. CDR3 residues: CASKYLLDTQYF. CDR3 DNA: TGTGCCAGCAAATATCTCTTAGATACGCAGTATTTT.

The gene calls are TRBV9 and TRBJ1-1; 12 bases fit TRBD1. V was clipped by 3 bases and J by 4 bases; unmatched bases: 7. The CDR3 loop spans 16 amino acids. Germline CDR1 SGDLS, CDR2 YYNGEE. CDR3 sequence reads: CASSAGDRGRRTEAFF. In DNA form, the CDR3 reads TGTGCCAGCAGCGCCGGGGACAGGGGGCGACGCACTGAAGCTTTCTTT.

The chain combines TRBV23-1 with TRBJ2-2; possible D gene TRBD1, 5 bases. TRBV23-1 qualifies as an ORF whose function is uncertain. Trimming shortened V by 6 bases and J by 4 bases, and 15 bases separated the two germline ends. The CDR3 contains 15 residues. DNA for the CDR3: TGCGCCAGCAGCTCGCAGGAAGGGGTCACCGGGGAGCTGTTTTTT. Translation: CASSSQEGVTGELFF.

The CDR3 is CSAGHQDTQYF. Written as DNA, the CDR3 is TGCAGTGCCGGACACCAAGATACGCAGTATTTT. The V and J genes are TRBV20-1 and TRBJ2-3; TRBD1 might be the D (5 bases). Between the trimmed V and J ends, which lost 6 bases and 5 bases, there was a span of 9 bases. The CDR3 extends over 11 amino acids. Per germline, CDR1 DFQATT and CDR2 SNEGSKA (reference sequence).

The chain links TRBV7-9 to TRBJ2-7; possible D gene TRBD1, 5 bases. The germline V gene has CDR1 SEHNR and CDR2 FQNEAQ (reference sequence). Trimming took off 5 bases at V and 3 bases at J, with 14 bases between the two ends. The CDR3 runs 14 residues. CDR3 sequence: CASSARQNDYEQYF. In nucleotides, the CDR3 is TGTGCCAGCAGCGCACGACAGAATGACTACGAGCAGTACTTC.

The V gene is TRBV9, the J gene TRBJ2-5, with 10 bases lining up with TRBD2. In germline, CDR1 is SGDLS, CDR2 YYNGEE. The CDR3 runs 18 residues. V dropped 0 bases and J dropped 2; count of bases not matched to a gene: 10. The CDR3 sequence: CASSVALASGGEQETQYF. The DNA for the CDR3 is TGTGCCAGCAGCGTAGCCCTGGCTAGCGGGGGAGAGCAAGAGACCCAGTACTTC.

V gene TRBV29-1 combines with J gene TRBJ1-2, with D unclear. Germline lookup yields CDR1 SQVTM and CDR2 ANQGSEA. This CDR3 comprises 12 residues. The CDR3: CSTGSLNYGYTF. In DNA, the CDR3 is TGCAGTACTGGTTCCCTTAACTATGGCTACACCTTC.

This chain joins TRBV7-6 and TRBJ1-1; 11 bases are shared with TRBD1. Germline values: CDR1 SGHVS, CDR2 FNYEAQ. Losses at the gene ends were 0 bases for V and 6 bases for J; bases not matched to a gene: 0. This CDR3 comprises 14 residues. Written as DNA, the CDR3 is TGTGCCAGCAGCTTAGCGGGACAGGGGGCTGAAGCTTTCTTT. Its protein product is CASSLAGQGAEAFF.

CDR3 sequence: CASSIEGGPVANLYTEAFF. The DNA of the CDR3 is TGTGCCAGTAGTATCGAGGGGGGGCCGGTGGCTAACCTTTACACTGAAGCTTTCTTT. The J gene is TRBJ1-1, the V gene TRBV19; TRBD1 is a possible D gene (6 bases). The CDR3 spans 19 residues. Germline values: CDR1 LNHDA, CDR2 SQIVND (reference sequence). V was shortened by 3 bases and J by 3 bases, with 26 bases between the two germline ends.

The chain joins TRBV19 to TRBJ2-5; 7 nucleotides match TRBD1. The trim removed 3 bases at V and 2 bases at J, leaving 3 bases unmatched. CDR3 length: 14 residues. CDR1 is LNHDA and CDR2 is SQIVND in the germline V gene (reference sequence). The CDR3 protein is CASSITGAQETQYF. The CDR3 DNA reads as TGTGCCAGTAGTATTACAGGGGCGCAAGAGACCCAGTACTTC. Full variable domain (remainder filled in from reference TRBV19 and TRBJ2-5): DGGITQSPKYLFRKEGQNVTLSCEQNLNHDAMYWYRQDPGQGLRLIYYSQIVNDFQKGDIAEGYSVSREKKESFPLTVTSAQKNPTAFYLCASSITGAQETQYFGPGTRLLVL.

V usage is TRBV5-4 and J usage is TRBJ2-2; 12 positions agree with TRBD1. Germline CDR1 and CDR2: SGHNT and YYREEE (reference sequence). CDR3 length: 18 amino acids. Unmatched junction bases numbered 3, after V lost 0 bases and J lost 0 bases. CDR3 in amino acids: CASSLAGTGGANTGELFF. DNA for the CDR3: TGTGCCAGCAGCTTGGCTGGGACAGGGGGCGCGAACACCGGGGAGCTGTTTTTT. The full variable domain, in which reference TRBV5-4 and TRBJ2-2 provide the parts outside the CDR3, is ETGVTQSPTHLIKTRGQQVTLRCSSQSGHNTVSWYQQALGQGPQFIFQYYREEENGRGNFPPRFSGLQFPNYSSELNVNALELDDSALYLCASSLAGTGGANTGELFFGEGSRLTVL.

The chain joins TRBV6-5 to TRBJ1-2; 7 bases fit TRBD1. Germline V gene lookup returns CDR1 MNHEY and CDR2 SVGAGI. Trimming at V came to 2 bases and at J to 3 bases, leaving 6 bases not matched to a gene. The CDR3 has 15 residues. The CDR3 reads CASSYATGIHYGYTF. In DNA, the CDR3 is TGTGCCAGCAGTTACGCGACAGGGATCCACTATGGCTACACCTTC.

The V call is TRBV2, the J call TRBJ1-2; tentatively, D is TRBD1 (5 bases). Deletions cut 7 bases from V and 5 bases from J, with 17 bases between. From germline, CDR1 is SNHLY and CDR2 FYNNEI. CDR3 length: 14 residues. Here the CDR3 reads CASTRQSSSYGYTF. DNA of the CDR3: TGTGCCAGCACCAGACAGAGTTCTTCATATGGCTACACCTTC.

The V and J genes are TRBV6-2 or TRBV6-3 and TRBJ2-3; a possible D gene is TRBD1 (6 bases). Germline lookup yields CDR1 MNHEY and CDR2 SVGEGT. Trimming shortened V by 6 bases and J by 2 bases, and 15 bases separated the two germline ends. This CDR3 is built from 15 residues. This CDR3 reads CASSRKQGYTDTQYF. CDR3 nucleotides: TGTGCCAGCAGCCGCAAACAGGGTTACACAGATACGCAGTATTTT.

The chain has TRBV6-2 or TRBV6-3 and TRBJ2-5, with D possibly being TRBD2 (5 bases). Germline V gene data show CDR1 as MNHEY and CDR2 as SVGEGT. The CDR3 spans 13 residues. V was clipped by 2 bases and J by 5 bases, with 9 bases between them. The CDR3 loop is CASSYEGWETQYF. In DNA form, the CDR3 reads TGTGCCAGCAGTTACGAGGGATGGGAGACCCAGTACTTC.

The DNA of the CDR3 is TGTGCCATCACAGGGTACAGCTCTGGGGCCAACGTCCTGACTTTC. The encoded protein is CAITGYSSGANVLTF. The chain combines TRBV6-5 with TRBJ2-6; D possibly corresponds to TRBD1 (6 bases). Germline CDR1 reads MNHEY; CDR2 reads SVGAGI. The CDR3 runs to 15 residues. The germline V and J ends were trimmed by 10 bases and 0 bases, with 13 bases remaining between them.

The V and J genes are TRBV14 and TRBJ2-1, with 8 nucleotides matching TRBD2. CDR1 and CDR2 from the germline V gene are SGHDN and FVKESK. J was trimmed by 2 bases and V by 4 bases; bases with no gene match: 4. This CDR3 has 15 residues. The CDR3 loop reads CASSPLAVTYNEQFF. In DNA form, the CDR3 reads TGTGCCAGCAGCCCACTAGCGGTAACCTACAATGAGCAGTTCTTC.

The rearrangement links TRBV15 to TRBJ1-1; no clear D gene. Germline lookup yields CDR1 LNHNV and CDR2 YYDKDF (reference sequence). The CDR3 spans 13 residues. The germline V and J ends were trimmed by 3 bases and 0 bases, with 5 bases remaining between them. CDR3 coding DNA: TGTGCCACCAGCAGGTCAGTGAACACTGAAGCTTTCTTT. It yields the protein CATSRSVNTEAFF.

The chain joins TRBV5-1 to TRBJ2-7, with TRBD2 as a possible D gene (5 bases). CDR3 length equals 14 residues. Trimming shortened V by 4 bases and J by 4 bases, and 15 bases separated the two germline ends. The V gene's germline CDR1 is SGHRS and CDR2 YFSETQ. CDR3: CASSGTGFQYEQYF. Written as DNA, the CDR3 is TGCGCCAGCAGCGGTACGGGGTTCCAGTACGAGCAGTACTTC.

The rearrangement uses TRBV28 and TRBJ1-6, with D hard to call. Germline CDR1 is MDHEN and CDR2 is SYDVKM. This CDR3 spans 15 amino acids. The ends were cut back, 4 bases at V and 8 bases at J, with 15 bases in the middle. CDR3 loop: CASSSPVGRYSPLHF. CDR3 coding DNA: TGTGCCAGCAGTTCCCCCGTCGGGAGGTATTCACCCCTCCACTTT.

The rearrangement joins TRBV5-6 to TRBJ1-1; TRBD1 might be the D (6 bases). Trimming took off 0 bases at V and 0 bases at J, with 12 bases between the two ends. Germline values: CDR1 SGHDT, CDR2 YYEEEE. This CDR3 is 16 amino acids long. CDR3 in DNA: TGTGCCAGCAGCTTGGGGGGCGAGGGGGTGAACACTGAAGCTTTCTTT. It specifies CASSLGGEGVNTEAFF.

The chain recombines TRBV19 with TRBJ2-5; TRBD1 might be the D (6 bases). Trimming took off 5 bases at V and 1 base at J, with 11 bases between the two ends. CDR1 LNHDA and CDR2 SQIVND come from the germline V gene (reference sequence). CDR3 size: 14 residues. The CDR3 protein is CASSSGQFQETQYF. The CDR3 DNA sequence: TGTGCCAGTAGTTCCGGACAGTTCCAAGAGACCCAGTACTTC.

The chain uses TRBV18 and TRBJ2-5; D not certain. Germline V gene lookup returns CDR1 KGHSH and CDR2 LQKENI. V was cut by 5 bases and J by 5 bases, with 12 bases left in between. The CDR3 is 13 residues long. The CDR3 coding sequence is TGTGCCAGCTCAGCCAACAAGGAGGAGACCCAGTACTTC. Its translation: CASSANKEETQYF.

The chain is built from TRBV18 and TRBJ1-2; 7 bases fit TRBD1. CDR1 is KGHSH, CDR2 LQKENI, per germline. The CDR3 has 13 amino acids. With 3 bases clipped from V and 7 bases from J, the junction kept 5 bases outside the gene matches. The chain's CDR3 is CASSPGTELGYTF. In DNA, the CDR3 is TGTGCCAGCTCACCCGGGACAGAACTTGGCTACACCTTC.